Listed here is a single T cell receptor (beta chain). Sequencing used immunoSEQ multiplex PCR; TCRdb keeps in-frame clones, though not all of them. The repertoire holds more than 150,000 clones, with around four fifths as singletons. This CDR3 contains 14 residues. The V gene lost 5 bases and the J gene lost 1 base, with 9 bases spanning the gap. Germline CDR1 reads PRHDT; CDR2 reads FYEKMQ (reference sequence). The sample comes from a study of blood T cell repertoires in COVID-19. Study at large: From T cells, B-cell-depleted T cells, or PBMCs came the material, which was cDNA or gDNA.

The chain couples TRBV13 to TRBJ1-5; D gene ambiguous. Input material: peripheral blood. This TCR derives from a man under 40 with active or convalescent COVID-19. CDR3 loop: CASSTRHSNQPQHF. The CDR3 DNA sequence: TGTGCCAGCAGCACCAGACACAGCAATCAGCCCCAGCATTTT. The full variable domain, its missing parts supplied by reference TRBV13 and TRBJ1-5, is AAGVIQSPRHLIKEKRETATLKCYPIPRHDTVYWYQQGPGQDPQFLISFYEKMQSDKGSIPDRFSAQQFSDYHSELNMSSLELGDSALYFCASSTRHSNQPQHFGDGTRLSIL.